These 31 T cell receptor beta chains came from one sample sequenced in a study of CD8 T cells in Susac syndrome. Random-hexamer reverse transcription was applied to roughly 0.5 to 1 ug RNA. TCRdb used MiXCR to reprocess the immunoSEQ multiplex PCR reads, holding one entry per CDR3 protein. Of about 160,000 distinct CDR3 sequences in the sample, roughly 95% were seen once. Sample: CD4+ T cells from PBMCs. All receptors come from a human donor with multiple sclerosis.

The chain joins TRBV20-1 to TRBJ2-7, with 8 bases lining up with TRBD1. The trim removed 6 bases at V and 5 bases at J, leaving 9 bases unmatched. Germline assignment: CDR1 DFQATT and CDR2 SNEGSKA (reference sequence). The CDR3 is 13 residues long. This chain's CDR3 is CSAPDREVDEQYF. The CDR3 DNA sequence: TGCAGTGCCCCGGACAGGGAGGTCGACGAGCAGTACTTC.

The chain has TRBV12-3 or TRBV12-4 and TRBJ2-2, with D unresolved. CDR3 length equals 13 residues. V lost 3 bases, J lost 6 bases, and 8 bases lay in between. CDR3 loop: CASSFTGAGELFF. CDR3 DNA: TGTGCCAGCAGTTTTACGGGCGCCGGGGAGCTGTTTTTT.

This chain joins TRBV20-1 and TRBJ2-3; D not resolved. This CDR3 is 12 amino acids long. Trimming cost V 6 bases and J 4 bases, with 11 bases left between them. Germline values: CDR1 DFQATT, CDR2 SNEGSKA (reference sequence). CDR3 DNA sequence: TGCAGTGCCCGCCCGACCGCAGATACGCAGTATTTT. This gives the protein CSARPTADTQYF.

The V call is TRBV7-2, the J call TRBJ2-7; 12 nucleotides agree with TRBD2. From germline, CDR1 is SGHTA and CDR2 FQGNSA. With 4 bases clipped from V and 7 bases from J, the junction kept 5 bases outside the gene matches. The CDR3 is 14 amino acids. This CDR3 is CASSSGLAGSEQYF. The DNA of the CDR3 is TGTGCCAGCAGCTCAGGACTAGCGGGATCTGAGCAGTACTTC.

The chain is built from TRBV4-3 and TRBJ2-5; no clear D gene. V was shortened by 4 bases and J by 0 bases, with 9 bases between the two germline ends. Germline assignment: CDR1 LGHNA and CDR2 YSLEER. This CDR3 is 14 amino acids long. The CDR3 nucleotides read TGCGCCAGCAGCCTTAACACGTACCAAGAGACCCAGTACTTC. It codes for CASSLNTYQETQYF.

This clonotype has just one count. The CDR3 is CASSVSPGNEQFF. The CDR3 DNA is TGTGCCAGCAGCGTATCCCCCGGCAATGAGCAGTTCTTC. The chain combines TRBV9 with TRBJ2-1; D is unresolved. The CDR3 is 13 residues long. Germline CDR1 SGDLS, CDR2 YYNGEE. Trimming removed 1 base at V and 6 bases at J, with 8 bases between.

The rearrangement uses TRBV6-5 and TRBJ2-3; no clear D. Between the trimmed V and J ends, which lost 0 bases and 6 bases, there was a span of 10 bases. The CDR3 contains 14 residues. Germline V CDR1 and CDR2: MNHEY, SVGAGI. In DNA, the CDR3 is TGTGCCAGCAGTTACTCGAAGGTTGACGATACGCAGTATTTT. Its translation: CASSYSKVDDTQYF.

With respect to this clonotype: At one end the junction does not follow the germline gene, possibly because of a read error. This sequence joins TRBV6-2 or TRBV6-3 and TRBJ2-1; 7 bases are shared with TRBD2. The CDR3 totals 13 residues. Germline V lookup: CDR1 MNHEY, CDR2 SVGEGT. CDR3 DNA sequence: TGTGCCAGCAGTTTAACGGCGGGAGCACCATATGCATTC. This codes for CASSLTAGAPYAF.

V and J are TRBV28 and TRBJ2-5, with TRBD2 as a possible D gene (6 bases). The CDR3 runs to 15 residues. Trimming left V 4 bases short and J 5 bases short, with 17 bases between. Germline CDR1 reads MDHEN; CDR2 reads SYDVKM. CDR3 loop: CASSSPAAGTETQYF. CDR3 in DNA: TGTGCCAGCAGTTCCCCCGCTGCGGGAACGGAGACCCAGTACTTC. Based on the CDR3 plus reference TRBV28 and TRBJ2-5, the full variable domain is DVKVTQSSRYLVKRTGEKVFLECVQDMDHENMFWYRQDPGLGLRLIYFSYDVKMKEKGDIPEGYSVSREKKERFSLILESASTNQTSMYLCASSSPAAGTETQYFGPGTRLLVL.

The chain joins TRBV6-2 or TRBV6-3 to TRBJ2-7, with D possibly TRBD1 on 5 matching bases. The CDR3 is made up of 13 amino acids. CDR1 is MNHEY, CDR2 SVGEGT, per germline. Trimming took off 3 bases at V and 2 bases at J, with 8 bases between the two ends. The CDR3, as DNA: TGTGCCAGCAGTTATGACAGAACCTACGAGCAGTACTTC. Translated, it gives CASSYDRTYEQYF.

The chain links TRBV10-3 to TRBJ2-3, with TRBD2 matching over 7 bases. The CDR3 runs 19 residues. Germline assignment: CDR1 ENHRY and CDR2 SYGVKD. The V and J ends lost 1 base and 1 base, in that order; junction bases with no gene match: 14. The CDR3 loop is CAISEFRAGVRIGTDTQYF. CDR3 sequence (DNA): TGTGCCATCAGTGAGTTTCGCGCGGGAGTACGGATCGGCACAGATACGCAGTATTTT.

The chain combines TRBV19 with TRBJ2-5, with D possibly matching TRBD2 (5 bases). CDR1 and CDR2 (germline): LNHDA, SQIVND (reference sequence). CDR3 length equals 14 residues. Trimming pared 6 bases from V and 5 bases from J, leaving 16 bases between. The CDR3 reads CASRGSRVWETQYF. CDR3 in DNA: TGTGCCAGTAGGGGCTCGCGGGTTTGGGAGACCCAGTACTTC.

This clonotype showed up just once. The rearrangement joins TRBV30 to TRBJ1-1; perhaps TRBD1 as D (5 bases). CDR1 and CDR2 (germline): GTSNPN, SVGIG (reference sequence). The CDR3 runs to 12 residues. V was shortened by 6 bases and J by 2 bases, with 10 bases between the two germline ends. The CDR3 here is CACRTTNTEAFF. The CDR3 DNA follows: TGTGCCTGCCGGACAACAAACACTGAAGCTTTCTTT.

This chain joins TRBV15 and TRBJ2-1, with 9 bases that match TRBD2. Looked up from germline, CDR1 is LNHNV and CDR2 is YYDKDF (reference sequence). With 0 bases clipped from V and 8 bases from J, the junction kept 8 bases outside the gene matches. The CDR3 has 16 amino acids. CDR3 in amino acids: CATSRDGGREQDEQFF. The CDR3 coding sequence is TGTGCCACCAGCAGAGATGGCGGGAGGGAACAGGATGAGCAGTTCTTC.

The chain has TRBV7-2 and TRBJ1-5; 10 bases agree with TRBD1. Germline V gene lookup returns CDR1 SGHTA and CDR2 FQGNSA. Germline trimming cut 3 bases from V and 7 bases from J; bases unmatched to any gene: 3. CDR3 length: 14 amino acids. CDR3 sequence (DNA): TGTGCCAGCAGCTTCGGGACAGGGGAACAGCCCCAGCATTTT. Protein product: CASSFGTGEQPQHF.

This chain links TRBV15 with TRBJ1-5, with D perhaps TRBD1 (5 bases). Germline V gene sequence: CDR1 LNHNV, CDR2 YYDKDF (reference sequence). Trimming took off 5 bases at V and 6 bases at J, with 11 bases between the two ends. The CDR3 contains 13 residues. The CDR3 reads CATSSQGSQPQHF. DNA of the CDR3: TGTGCCACCAGCTCCCAGGGTAGTCAGCCCCAGCATTTT. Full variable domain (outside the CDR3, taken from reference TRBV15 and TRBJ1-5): DAMVIQNPRYQVTQFGKPVTLSCSQTLNHNVMYWYQQKSSQAPKLLFHYYDKDFNNEADTPDNFQSRRPNTSFCFLDIRSPGLGDTAMYLCATSSQGSQPQHFGDGTRLSIL.

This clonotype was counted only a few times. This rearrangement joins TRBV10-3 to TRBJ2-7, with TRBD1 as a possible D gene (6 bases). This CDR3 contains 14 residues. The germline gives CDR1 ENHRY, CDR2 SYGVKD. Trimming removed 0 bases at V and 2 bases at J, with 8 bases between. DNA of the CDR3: TGTGCCATCAGTGAGTCTGGGGGCACCTACGAGCAGTACTTC. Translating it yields CAISESGGTYEQYF.

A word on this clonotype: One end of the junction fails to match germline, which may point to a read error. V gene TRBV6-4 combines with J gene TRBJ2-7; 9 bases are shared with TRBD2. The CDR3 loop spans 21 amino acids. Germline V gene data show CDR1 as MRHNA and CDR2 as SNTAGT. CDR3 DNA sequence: TGTGCCAGCAGCGACTTATTCGGACCCGATTTTGTAGCGGGAGAGGCCTACGAGCAGTACTTC. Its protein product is CASSDLFGPDFVAGEAYEQYF.

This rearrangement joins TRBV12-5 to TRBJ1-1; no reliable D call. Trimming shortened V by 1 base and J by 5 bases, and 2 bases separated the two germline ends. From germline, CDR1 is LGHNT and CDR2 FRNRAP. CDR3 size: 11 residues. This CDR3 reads CASGLATEAFF. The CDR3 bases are TGTGCTAGTGGTTTGGCGACTGAAGCTTTCTTT.

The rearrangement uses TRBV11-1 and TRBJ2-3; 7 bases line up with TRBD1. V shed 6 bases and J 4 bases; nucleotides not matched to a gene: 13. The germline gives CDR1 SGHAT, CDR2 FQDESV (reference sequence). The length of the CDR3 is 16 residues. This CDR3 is CASSRGGRGVPDTQYF. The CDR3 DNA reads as TGTGCCAGCAGTAGAGGGGGCAGGGGAGTACCAGATACGCAGTATTTT.

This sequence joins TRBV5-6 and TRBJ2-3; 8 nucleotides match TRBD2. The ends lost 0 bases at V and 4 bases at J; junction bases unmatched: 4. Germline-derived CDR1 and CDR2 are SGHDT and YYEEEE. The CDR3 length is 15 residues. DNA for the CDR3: TGTGCCAGCAGCTTGGCCGGGAGGGGGGCAGATACGCAGTATTTT. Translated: CASSLAGRGADTQYF.

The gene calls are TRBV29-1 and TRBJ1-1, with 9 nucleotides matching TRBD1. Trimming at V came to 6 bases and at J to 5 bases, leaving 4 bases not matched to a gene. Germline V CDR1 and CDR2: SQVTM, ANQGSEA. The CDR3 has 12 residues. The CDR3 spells CSVGQGKTEAFF. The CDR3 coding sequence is TGCAGCGTGGGACAGGGAAAAACTGAAGCTTTCTTT.

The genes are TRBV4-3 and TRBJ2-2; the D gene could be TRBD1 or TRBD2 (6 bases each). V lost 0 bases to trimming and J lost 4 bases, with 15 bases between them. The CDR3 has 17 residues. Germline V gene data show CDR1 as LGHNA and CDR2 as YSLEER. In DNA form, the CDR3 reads TGCGCCAGCAGCCAAGATCTTCCGGGGGCGGGCACCGGGGAGCTGTTTTTT. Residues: CASSQDLPGAGTGELFF.

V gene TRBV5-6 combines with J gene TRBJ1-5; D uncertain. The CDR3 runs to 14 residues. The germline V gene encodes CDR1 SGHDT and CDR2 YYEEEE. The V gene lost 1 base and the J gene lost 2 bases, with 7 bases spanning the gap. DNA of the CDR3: TGTGCCAGCAGCTTGATGAGGGGCAATCAGCCCCAGCATTTT. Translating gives CASSLMRGNQPQHF.

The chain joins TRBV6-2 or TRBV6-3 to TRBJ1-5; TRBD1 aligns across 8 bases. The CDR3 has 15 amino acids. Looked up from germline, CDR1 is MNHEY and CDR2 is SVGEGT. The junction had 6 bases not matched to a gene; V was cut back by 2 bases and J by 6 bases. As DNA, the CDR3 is TGTGCCAGCAGTTACCTCGAGACAGGGGCTCAGCCCCAGCATTTT. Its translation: CASSYLETGAQPQHF.

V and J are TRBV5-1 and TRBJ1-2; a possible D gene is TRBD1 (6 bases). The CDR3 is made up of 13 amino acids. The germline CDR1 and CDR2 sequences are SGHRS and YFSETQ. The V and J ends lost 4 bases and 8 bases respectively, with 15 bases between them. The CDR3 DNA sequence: TGCGCCAGCAGCCACGTGGACAGCCGCGGCTACACCTTC. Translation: CASSHVDSRGYTF.

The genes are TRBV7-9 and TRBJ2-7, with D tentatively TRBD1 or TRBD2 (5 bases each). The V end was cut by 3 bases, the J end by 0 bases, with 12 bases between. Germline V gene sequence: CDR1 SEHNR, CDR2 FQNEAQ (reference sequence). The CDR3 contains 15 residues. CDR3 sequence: CASSLLGRPSYEQYF. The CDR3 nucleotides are TGTGCCAGCAGCTTGCTGGGACGCCCCTCCTACGAGCAGTACTTC. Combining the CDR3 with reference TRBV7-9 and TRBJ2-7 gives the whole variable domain DTGVSQNPRHKITKRGQNVTFRCDPISEHNRLYWYRQTLGQGPEFLTYFQNEAQLEKSRLLSDRFSAERPKGSFSTLEIQRTEQGDSAMYLCASSLLGRPSYEQYFGPGTRLTVT.

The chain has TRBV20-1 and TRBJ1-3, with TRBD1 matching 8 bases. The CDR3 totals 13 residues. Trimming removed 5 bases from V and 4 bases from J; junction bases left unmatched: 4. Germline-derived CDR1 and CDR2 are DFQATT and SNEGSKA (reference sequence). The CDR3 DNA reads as TGCAGTGCTGTTACAGGGGGAGGAAACACCATATATTTT. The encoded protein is CSAVTGGGNTIYF.

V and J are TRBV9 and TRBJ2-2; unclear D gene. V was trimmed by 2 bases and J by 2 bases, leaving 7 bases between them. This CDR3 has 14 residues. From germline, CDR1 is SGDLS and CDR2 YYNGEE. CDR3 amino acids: CASSVGLNTGELFF. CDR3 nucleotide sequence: TGTGCCAGCAGCGTGGGCCTTAACACCGGGGAGCTGTTTTTT.

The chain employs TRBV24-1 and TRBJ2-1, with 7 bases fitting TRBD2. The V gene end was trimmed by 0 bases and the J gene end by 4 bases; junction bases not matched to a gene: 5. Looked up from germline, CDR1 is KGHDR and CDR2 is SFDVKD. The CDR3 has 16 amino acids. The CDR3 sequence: CATSDLRASGYNEQFF. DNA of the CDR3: TGTGCCACCAGTGATTTGAGGGCTAGCGGATACAATGAGCAGTTCTTC.

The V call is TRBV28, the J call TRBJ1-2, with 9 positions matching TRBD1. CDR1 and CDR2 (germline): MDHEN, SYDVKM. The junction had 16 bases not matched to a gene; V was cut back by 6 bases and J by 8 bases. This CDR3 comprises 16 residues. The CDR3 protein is CASRIDNRGRLGGYTF. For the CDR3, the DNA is TGTGCCAGCAGAATAGACAACAGGGGGCGCCTTGGAGGCTACACCTTC.